This T cell receptor beta chain is drawn from a study of shared clonotypes between healthy human individuals. Study as a whole: The cohort comprised a couple of women and a few men. Their ages spanned 18 to 49 years.

General study points: The donor pool, a small one, limited the genetic and exposure-history diversity represented.

Recent acute infections and vaccinations were absent in the healthy HIV-negative adult donors. Negatively enriched CD4+ T cells were divided by CD45RA into naive and memory. This clone is a singleton in its sample. Its specificity is not known. Assay: immunoSEQ multiplex PCR; the TCRdb copy retains only in-frame clones and omits some. Of roughly 2.2 million clones in the sample, just over 90% were seen once. The sequenced sample consisted of naive CD4+ T cells from PBMCs. Subset here: CD45RA+ positively selected. The TCR originated in a man aged 18-30 years in good health. Some clones in this sample may be carry-over from other donors' samples.

DNA of the CDR3: TGCGCCAGCAGCTTGGACCGACCCGCCGACGGCTACACCTTC. Its protein is CASSLDRPADGYTF. The chain recombines TRBV5-1 with TRBJ1-2; D not resolved. Looked up from germline, CDR1 is SGHRS and CDR2 is YFSETQ. This CDR3 has 14 residues. Trimming took 0 bases from V and 8 from J, leaving 14 bases between them.